The 10 T cell receptor beta chains below were found in one sample sequenced in a study of technical replicates of blood from several donors. Assay: immunoSEQ multiplex PCR; the TCRdb copy retains only in-frame clones and omits some. The sample holds approximately 50,000 clones; 85% to 90% are singletons and the top ten take 5.6%. The material sequenced was PBMCs. The receptors here all came from a human donor in good health. Some clones in this sample may be carry-over from other donors' samples.

This clone occurred a few times. The genes are TRBV5-4 and TRBJ1-5; 10 bases map to TRBD1. Trimming at V came to 4 bases and at J to 2 bases, leaving 12 bases not matched to a gene. The germline V gene encodes CDR1 SGHNT and CDR2 YYREEE (reference sequence). This CDR3 spans 18 amino acids. The CDR3 region is CASSGVGTGVPGNQPQHF. The CDR3 DNA follows: TGTGCCAGCAGCGGAGTCGGGACAGGGGTTCCCGGCAATCAGCCCCAGCATTTT.

The CDR3 region has the DNA TGTGCCAGTAGGATCGGGGGGACTCAGCCCCAGCATTTT. It yields the protein CASRIGGTQPQHF. The chain recombines TRBV19 with TRBJ1-5; D possibly corresponds to TRBD1 (5 bases). The CDR3 runs to 13 residues. V shed 6 bases and J shed 6 bases, with 12 bases lying between them. Germline V gives CDR1 LNHDA, CDR2 SQIVND (reference sequence).

The V and J genes are TRBV9 and TRBJ2-7; 9 positions match TRBD1. After removal of 0 bases from V and 2 bases from J, the junction contained 3 bases not matched to a gene. The CDR3 is made up of 15 amino acids. From germline, CDR1 is SGDLS and CDR2 YYNGEE. CDR3 bases: TGTGCCAGCAGCGTAGGAGGGACAGGGACCTACGAGCAGTACTTC. It yields the protein CASSVGGTGTYEQYF. Supplemented by reference TRBV9 and TRBJ2-7, the full variable domain reads DSGVTQTPKHLITATGQRVTLRCSPRSGDLSVYWYQQSLDQGLQFLIQYYNGEERAKGNILERFSAQQFPDLHSELNLSSLELGDSALYFCASSVGGTGTYEQYFGPGTRLTVT.

V and J are TRBV5-4 and TRBJ2-4; TRBD1 matches 7 bases. The V and J ends lost 4 bases and 6 bases, in that order; junction bases with no gene match: 4. The length of the CDR3 is 13 residues. CDR1 is SGHNT, CDR2 YYREEE, per germline (reference sequence). The CDR3 DNA is TGTGCCAGCAGCACAGGGGCAGGAAACATTCAGTACTTC. It codes for CASSTGAGNIQYF.

The V gene is TRBV18, the J gene TRBJ2-5, with D perhaps matching TRBD1 (7 bases). V shed 3 bases and J shed 5 bases, with 13 bases lying between them. Germline CDR1 reads KGHSH; CDR2 reads LQKENI. The length of the CDR3 is 14 residues. The CDR3 sequence: CASSPEGARETQYF. DNA of the CDR3: TGTGCCAGCTCACCGGAGGGGGCGCGGGAGACCCAGTACTTC.

This chain joins TRBV5-6 and TRBJ2-3; possible D gene TRBD2, 6 bases. The CDR3 has 15 amino acids. With 0 bases removed from V and 2 bases from J, the gap between germline ends came to 10 bases. CDR1 is SGHDT and CDR2 is YYEEEE in the germline V gene. The CDR3 DNA follows: TGTGCCAGCAGCTTGGCGGTAGCGGTCACAGATACGCAGTATTTT. Its translation is CASSLAVAVTDTQYF.

This clone was counted between two and nine times. The chain recombines TRBV6-5 with TRBJ2-6; D gene uncertain. Germline loops: CDR1 MNHEY, CDR2 SVGAGI. V was trimmed by 0 bases and J by 2 bases, leaving 8 bases between them. The CDR3 sequence is 16 residues long. CDR3 sequence: CASSYSSLTGANVLTF. The CDR3 DNA reads TGTGCCAGCAGTTACTCTAGTTTGACTGGGGCCAACGTCCTGACTTTC.

The chain has TRBV4-1 and TRBJ2-5; 7 bases fit TRBD2. CDR3 length equals 15 residues. Germline CDR1 is MGHRA and CDR2 is YSYEKL. Trimming removed 0 bases from V and 8 bases from J; junction bases left unmatched: 9. The CDR3 loop reads CASSQDRGGAGTQYF. CDR3 in DNA: TGCGCCAGCAGCCAAGATCGGGGAGGGGCGGGAACCCAGTACTTC.

The chain recombines TRBV27 with TRBJ1-5; D unresolved. The CDR3 is 16 residues long. V was shortened by 2 bases and J by 0 bases, with 11 bases between the two germline ends. Germline V gives CDR1 MNHEY, CDR2 SMNVEV (reference sequence). The CDR3 DNA follows: TGTGCCAGCAGTTTACCCCCCGGAGATAGCAATCAGCCCCAGCATTTT. Amino acids: CASSLPPGDSNQPQHF.

As regards this clone: Different DNA sequences within this sample yield the same CDR3. The chain links TRBV6-6 to TRBJ2-7; a weak D match, TRBD2 (5 bases). V shed 8 bases and J shed 2 bases, with 10 bases lying between them. Germline CDR1 is MNHNY and CDR2 is SVGAGI (reference sequence). The CDR3 length is 12 residues. Here the CDR3 reads CASRSGTYEQYF. The CDR3 DNA reads TGTGCCAGCCGTTCGGGGACCTACGAGCAGTACTTC.